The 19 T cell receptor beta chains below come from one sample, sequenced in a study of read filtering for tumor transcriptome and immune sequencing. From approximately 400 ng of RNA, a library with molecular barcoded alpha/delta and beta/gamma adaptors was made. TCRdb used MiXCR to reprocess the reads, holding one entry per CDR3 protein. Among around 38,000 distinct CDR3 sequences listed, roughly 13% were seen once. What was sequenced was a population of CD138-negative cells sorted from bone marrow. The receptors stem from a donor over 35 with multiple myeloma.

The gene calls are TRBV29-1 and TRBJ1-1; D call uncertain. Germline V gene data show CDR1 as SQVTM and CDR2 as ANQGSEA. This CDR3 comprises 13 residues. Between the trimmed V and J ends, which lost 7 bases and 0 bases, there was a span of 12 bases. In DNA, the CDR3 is TGCAGCGCGTGGAGATCTATGAACACTGAAGCTTTCTTT. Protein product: CSAWRSMNTEAFF. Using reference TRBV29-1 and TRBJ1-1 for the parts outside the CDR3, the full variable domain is SAVISQKPSRDICQRGTSLTIQCQVDSQVTMMFWYRQQPGQSLTLIATANQGSEATYESGFVIDKFPISRPNLTFSTLTVSNMSPEDSSIYLCSAWRSMNTEAFFGQGTRLTVV.

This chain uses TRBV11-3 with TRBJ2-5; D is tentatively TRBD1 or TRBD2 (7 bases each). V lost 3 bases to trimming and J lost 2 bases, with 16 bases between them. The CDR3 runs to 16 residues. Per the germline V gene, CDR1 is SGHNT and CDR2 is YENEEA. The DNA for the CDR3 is TGTGCCAGCAGCTTGGGGGGGACAGCCGGTCAAGAGACCCAGTACTTC. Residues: CASSLGGTAGQETQYF.

This CDR3 reads CASNEGPGELFF. The DNA for the CDR3 is TGTGCCAGCAATGAGGGGCCCGGGGAGCTGTTTTTT. The chain combines TRBV6-1 with TRBJ2-2; D assignment may be TRBD1 or TRBD2 (5 bases each). The CDR3 length is 12 residues. Trimming took 7 bases from V and 6 from J, leaving 9 bases between them. Germline loops: CDR1 MNHNS, CDR2 SASEGT.

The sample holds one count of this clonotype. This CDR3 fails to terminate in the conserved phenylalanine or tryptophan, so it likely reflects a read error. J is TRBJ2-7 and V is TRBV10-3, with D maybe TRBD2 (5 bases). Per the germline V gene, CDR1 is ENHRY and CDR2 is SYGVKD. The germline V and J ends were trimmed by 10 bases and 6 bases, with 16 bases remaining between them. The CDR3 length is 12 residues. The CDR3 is CASGLGPIEQYL. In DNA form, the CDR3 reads TGTGCCAGCGGACTTGGCCCGATCGAGCAGTACCTC.

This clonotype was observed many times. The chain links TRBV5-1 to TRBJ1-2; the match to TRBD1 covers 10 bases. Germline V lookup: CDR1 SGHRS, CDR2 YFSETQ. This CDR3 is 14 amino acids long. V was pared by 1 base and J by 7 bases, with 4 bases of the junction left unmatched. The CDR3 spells CASSLKGQGSGYTF. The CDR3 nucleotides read TGCGCCAGCAGCTTGAAGGGACAGGGGTCTGGCTACACCTTC.

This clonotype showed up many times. DNA of the CDR3: TGCAGCGTTGAAGGGCGCTTCTCGGGGAGGATGGGAGACAATGAGCAGTTCTTC. Translating it yields CSVEGRFSGRMGDNEQFF. The chain couples TRBV29-1 to TRBJ2-1, with D possibly being TRBD2 (6 bases). The CDR3 totals 18 residues. Germline V gene sequence: CDR1 SQVTM, CDR2 ANQGSEA. V was shortened by 1 base and J by 5 bases, with 24 bases between the two germline ends.

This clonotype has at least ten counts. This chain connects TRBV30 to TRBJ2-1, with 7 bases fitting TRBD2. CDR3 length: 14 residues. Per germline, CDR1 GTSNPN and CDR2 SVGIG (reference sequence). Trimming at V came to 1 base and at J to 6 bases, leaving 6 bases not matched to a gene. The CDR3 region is CAWSGTRRGNEQFF. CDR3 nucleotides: TGTGCCTGGAGTGGGACTAGAAGGGGCAATGAGCAGTTCTTC.

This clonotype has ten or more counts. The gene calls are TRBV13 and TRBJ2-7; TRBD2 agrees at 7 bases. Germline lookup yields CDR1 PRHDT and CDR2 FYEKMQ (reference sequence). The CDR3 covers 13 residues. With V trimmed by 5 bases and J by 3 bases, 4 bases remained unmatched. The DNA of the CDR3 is TGTGCCAGCAGCGTCGGGACTATCTACGAGCAGTACTTC. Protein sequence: CASSVGTIYEQYF.

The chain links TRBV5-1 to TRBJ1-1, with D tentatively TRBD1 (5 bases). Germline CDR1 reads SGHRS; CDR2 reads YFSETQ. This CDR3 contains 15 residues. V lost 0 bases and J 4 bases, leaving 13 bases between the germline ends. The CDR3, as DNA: TGCGCCAGCAGCTTGGCCTTGGGGCCGGCCACTGAAGCTTTCTTT. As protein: CASSLALGPATEAFF.

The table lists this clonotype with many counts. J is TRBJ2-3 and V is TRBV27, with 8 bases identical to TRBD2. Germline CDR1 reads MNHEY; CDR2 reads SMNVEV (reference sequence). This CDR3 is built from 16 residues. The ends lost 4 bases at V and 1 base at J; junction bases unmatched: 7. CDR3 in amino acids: CASSSAGTSRTDTQYF. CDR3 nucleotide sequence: TGTGCCAGCAGTTCGGCCGGGACTAGTCGCACAGATACGCAGTATTTT.

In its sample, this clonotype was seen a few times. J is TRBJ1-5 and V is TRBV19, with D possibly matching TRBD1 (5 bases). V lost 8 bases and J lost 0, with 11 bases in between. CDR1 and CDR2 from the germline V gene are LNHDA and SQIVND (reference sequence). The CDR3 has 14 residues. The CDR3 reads CASEPDSSNQPQHF. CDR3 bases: TGTGCCAGTGAACCAGACAGTAGCAATCAGCCCCAGCATTTT.

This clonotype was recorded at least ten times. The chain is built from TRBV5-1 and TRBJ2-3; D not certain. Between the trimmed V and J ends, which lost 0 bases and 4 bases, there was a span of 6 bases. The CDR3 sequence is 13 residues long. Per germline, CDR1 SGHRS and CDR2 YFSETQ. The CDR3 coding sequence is TGCGCCAGCAGCTTGGACTATTCAGATACGCAGTATTTT. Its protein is CASSLDYSDTQYF.

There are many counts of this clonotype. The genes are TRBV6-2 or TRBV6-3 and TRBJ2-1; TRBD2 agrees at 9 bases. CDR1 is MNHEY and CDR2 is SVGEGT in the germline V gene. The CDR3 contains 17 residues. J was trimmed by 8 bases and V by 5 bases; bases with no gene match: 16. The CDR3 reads CASSQHIWREGRYEQFF. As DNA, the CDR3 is TGTGCCAGCAGTCAACATATCTGGCGGGAGGGCCGATATGAGCAGTTCTTC.

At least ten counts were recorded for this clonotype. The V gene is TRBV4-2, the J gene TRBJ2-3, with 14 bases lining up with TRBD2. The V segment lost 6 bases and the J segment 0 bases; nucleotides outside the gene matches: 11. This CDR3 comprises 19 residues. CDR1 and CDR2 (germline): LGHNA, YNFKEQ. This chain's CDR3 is CASRFGGLAGDSSTDTQYF. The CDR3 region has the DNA TGTGCCAGCAGGTTCGGGGGACTAGCGGGAGACTCCAGCACAGATACGCAGTATTTT.

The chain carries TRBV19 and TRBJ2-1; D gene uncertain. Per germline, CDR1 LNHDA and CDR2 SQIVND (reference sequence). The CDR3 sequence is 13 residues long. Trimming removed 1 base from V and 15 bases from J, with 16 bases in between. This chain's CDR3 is CASSIGLPSIPFF. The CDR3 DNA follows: TGTGCCAGTAGTATAGGGCTACCAAGTATCCCGTTCTTC.

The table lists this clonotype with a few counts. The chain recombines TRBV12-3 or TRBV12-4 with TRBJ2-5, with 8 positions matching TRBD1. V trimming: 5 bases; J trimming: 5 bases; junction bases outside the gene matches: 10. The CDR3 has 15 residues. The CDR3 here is CASSPWGRGLETQYF. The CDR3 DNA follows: TGTGCCAGCAGTCCCTGGGGCAGGGGGCTTGAGACCCAGTACTTC.

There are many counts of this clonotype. The chain's CDR3 is CASSPDRLYGYTF. The CDR3 DNA reads TGTGCCAGCAGTCCGGACAGGTTGTATGGCTACACCTTC. The chain is built from TRBV28 and TRBJ1-2; 7 bases line up with TRBD1. Germline loops: CDR1 MDHEN, CDR2 SYDVKM. Trimming took 5 bases from V and 5 from J; bases not matched to a gene: 5. The CDR3 covers 13 residues.

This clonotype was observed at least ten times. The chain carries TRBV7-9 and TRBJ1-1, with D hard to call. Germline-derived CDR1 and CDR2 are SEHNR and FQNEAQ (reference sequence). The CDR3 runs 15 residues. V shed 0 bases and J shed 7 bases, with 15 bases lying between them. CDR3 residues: CASSLAVGKFGEAFF. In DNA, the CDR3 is TGTGCCAGCAGCTTAGCGGTAGGGAAGTTCGGTGAAGCTTTCTTT.

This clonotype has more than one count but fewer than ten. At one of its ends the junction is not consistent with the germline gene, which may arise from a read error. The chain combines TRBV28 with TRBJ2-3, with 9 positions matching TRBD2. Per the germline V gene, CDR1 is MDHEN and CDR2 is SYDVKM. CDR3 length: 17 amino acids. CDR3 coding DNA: TGTGCCGGCAGTCCCCCCCAGGCTAGCGGGATGTCGGATACGCAGTATTTT. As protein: CAGSPPQASGMSDTQYF.